This is a list of T cell receptor beta chains from one sample in a study of vaccination effects on CD4 cells after COVID-19. These receptors are not linked to any known antigen. Data came from immunoSEQ multiplex PCR; TCRdb stores just in-frame clones and leaves some out. In the table there are 37,000 or so clones, about 66% of which are singletons. The material sequenced was CD4+ T cells from PBMCs cultured with HCoV-OC43 spike peptides, taken before COVID-19 vaccination. These receptors came from a human donor who received a COVID-19 vaccine. Each CDR3 is given with its conserved first and last residue. A D gene is named only where the DNA matches it firmly. Size is stated for part of the rows, as once, few or many counts, or as a class when the clone is expanded.

V gene: TRBV27; J gene: TRBJ1-2; clone size: few; D gene: NA; CDR3 protein: CASSFTVGYGYTF; CDR3 DNA: TGTGCCAGCAGTTTCACAGTTGGCTATGGCTACACCTTC
V gene: TRBV19; J gene: TRBJ1-5; clone size: NA; D gene: NA; CDR3 protein: CASSFLDQPQHF; CDR3 DNA: TGTGCCAGTAGTTTTCTCGATCAGCCCCAGCATTTT
V gene: TRBV6-5; J gene: TRBJ2-7; clone size: once; D gene: NA; CDR3 protein: CARPLRRSSYEQYF; CDR3 DNA: TGTGCCAGACCTCTGAGGCGAAGCTCCTACGAGCAGTACTTC
V gene: TRBV5-4; J gene: TRBJ1-3; clone size: few; D gene: NA; CDR3 protein: CASSKRTEPSGNTIYF; CDR3 DNA: TGTGCCAGCAGCAAGAGGACGGAACCCTCTGGAAACACCATATATTTT
V gene: TRBV5-1; J gene: TRBJ2-2; clone size: NA; D gene: NA; CDR3 protein: CASSPASRGTGELFF; CDR3 DNA: TGCGCCAGCAGCCCGGCGAGTCGCGGCACCGGGGAGCTGTTTTTT
V gene: TRBV10-2; J gene: TRBJ1-1; clone size: NA; D gene: TRBD1; CDR3 protein: CASSRQGRNTEAFF; CDR3 DNA: TGCGCCAGCAGTAGACAGGGGCGGAACACTGAAGCTTTCTTT
V gene: TRBV12-3/TRBV12-4; J gene: TRBJ2-5; clone size: NA; D gene: NA; CDR3 protein: CASSLNIQETQYF; CDR3 DNA: TGTGCCAGCAGTTTAAACATCCAGGAGACCCAGTACTTC
V gene: TRBV24-1; J gene: TRBJ2-2; clone size: NA; D gene: NA; CDR3 protein: CATSRPPGELFF; CDR3 DNA: TGTGCCACCAGCCGTCCCCCCGGGGAGCTGTTTTTT
V gene: TRBV27; J gene: TRBJ1-5; clone size: NA; D gene: NA; CDR3 protein: CASSFGRINQPQHF; CDR3 DNA: TGTGCCAGCAGTTTTGGGCGGATTAATCAGCCCCAGCATTTT
V gene: TRBV3-1/TRBV3-2; J gene: TRBJ2-3; clone size: NA; D gene: TRBD2; CDR3 protein: CASSQDFLAGRTDTQYF; CDR3 DNA: TGTGCCAGCAGCCAAGATTTCCTAGCGGGTCGCACAGATACGCAGTATTTT
V gene: TRBV20-1; J gene: TRBJ2-7; clone size: few; D gene: NA; CDR3 protein: CSASQVGYEQYF; CDR3 DNA: TGCAGTGCTAGTCAGGTTGGGTACGAGCAGTACTTC
V gene: TRBV7-2; J gene: TRBJ2-2; clone size: NA; D gene: NA; CDR3 protein: CASSLSGSTGELFF; CDR3 DNA: TGTGCCAGCAGCTTATCCGGAAGCACCGGGGAGCTGTTTTTT
V gene: TRBV6-1; J gene: TRBJ2-7; clone size: NA; D gene: TRBD2; CDR3 protein: CASSGHRKQSGRAGEQYF; CDR3 DNA: TGTGCCAGCAGTGGACATAGAAAACAAAGCGGGAGGGCAGGGGAGCAGTACTTC
V gene: TRBV6-7; J gene: TRBJ2-7; clone size: NA; D gene: NA; CDR3 protein: CASSFLQSGRIYEQYF; CDR3 DNA: TGTGCCAGCAGTTTCCTTCAAAGCGGGCGCATCTACGAGCAGTACTTC
V gene: TRBV10-3; J gene: TRBJ2-5; clone size: NA; D gene: TRBD2; CDR3 protein: CATRASSGTETQYF; CDR3 DNA: TGTGCCACTCGGGCCAGTAGCGGGACGGAGACCCAGTACTTC
V gene: TRBV19; J gene: TRBJ2-1; clone size: NA; D gene: NA; CDR3 protein: CASKGPRSFDEQFF; CDR3 DNA: TGTGCCTCGAAAGGGCCCCGGTCGTTCGATGAGCAGTTCTTC
V gene: TRBV7-9; J gene: TRBJ1-4; clone size: NA; D gene: NA; CDR3 protein: CASSFRGAVVEKLFF; CDR3 DNA: TGTGCCAGCAGCTTTCGGGGAGCGGTTGTTGAAAAACTGTTTTTT
V gene: TRBV27; J gene: TRBJ2-7; clone size: NA; D gene: NA; CDR3 protein: CASSFSPGRGSEQYF; CDR3 DNA: TGTGCCAGCAGTTTCAGCCCGGGAAGAGGCTCCGAGCAGTACTTC
V gene: TRBV6-4; J gene: TRBJ1-2; clone size: NA; D gene: TRBD1; CDR3 protein: CASRNRGGYGYTF; CDR3 DNA: TGTGCCAGCAGGAACAGGGGCGGCTATGGCTACACCTTC
V gene: TRBV27; J gene: TRBJ1-3; clone size: NA; D gene: NA; CDR3 protein: CAGQGRPLRTGNTIYF; CDR3 DNA: TGTGCCGGCCAGGGACGGCCCCTACGAACTGGAAACACCATATATTTT
V gene: TRBV5-1; J gene: TRBJ2-1; clone size: NA; D gene: TRBD2; CDR3 protein: CASSLESAGHNEQFF; CDR3 DNA: TGCGCCAGCAGCTTGGAGTCAGCGGGGCACAATGAGCAGTTCTTC
V gene: TRBV19; J gene: TRBJ1-2; clone size: NA; D gene: NA; CDR3 protein: CASSKDESYGYTF; CDR3 DNA: TGTGCCAGTAGTAAAGACGAGAGCTATGGCTACACCTTC
V gene: TRBV11-2; J gene: TRBJ1-2; clone size: once; D gene: NA; CDR3 protein: CASSLGRDGYTF; CDR3 DNA: TGTGCCAGCAGCTTAGGGAGGGATGGCTACACCTTC
V gene: TRBV7-9; J gene: TRBJ2-1; clone size: NA; D gene: TRBD2; CDR3 protein: CASSLVLAGGFYNEQFF; CDR3 DNA: TGTGCCAGCAGCTTAGTTCTAGCGGGCGGGTTTTACAATGAGCAGTTCTTC
V gene: TRBV21-1; J gene: TRBJ2-7; clone size: NA; D gene: NA; CDR3 protein: CASSAGSDQADYEQYF; CDR3 DNA: TGTGCCAGCAGCGCTGGTAGTGACCAAGCCGACTACGAGCAGTACTTC
V gene: TRBV19; J gene: TRBJ2-1; clone size: NA; D gene: TRBD2; CDR3 protein: CASNAGVVNEQFF; CDR3 DNA: TGTGCCAGTAATGCGGGGGTGGTGAATGAGCAGTTCTTC